Shown below are 28 T cell receptor beta chains from a single sample sequenced in a study of T cell responses to AZD1222 COVID-19 vaccine (dated by TCRdb to the early 2020s). This specimen's time point label, interpreted: baseline before first vaccination. Libraries were prepared through the immunoSEQ multiplex PCR assay. TCRdb took this table from immuneACCESS and kept in-frame rearrangements with V and J called. Such tables lack part of the clones; where checked against another copy, unresolved V genes explain under half of the gap, and the rest is unexplained. The sample has 140,000 or so clones on record, 92% of them singletons. The ten top clones hold over 1.5% of the sample. Sequencing used peripheral blood, obtained on day 0 of AZD1222 vaccination. The source is an adult in good health.

V and J are TRBV7-9 and TRBJ1-6, with 7 bases matching TRBD1. The CDR3 totals 16 residues. Unmatched junction bases numbered 12, after V lost 7 bases and J lost 6 bases. CDR1 SEHNR and CDR2 FQNEAQ come from the germline V gene (reference sequence). The CDR3, as DNA: TGTGCCAGCACCCCAGGGGGGGATGGCCGTAATTCACCCCTCCACTTT. Its translation: CASTPGGDGRNSPLHF.

The chain couples TRBV9 to TRBJ2-5, with D perhaps TRBD1 (6 bases). V shed 4 bases and J shed 3 bases, with 22 bases lying between them. This CDR3 spans 17 amino acids. CDR1 is SGDLS, CDR2 YYNGEE, per germline. This CDR3 is CASSSRGGVAGKETQYF. In DNA, the CDR3 is TGTGCCAGCAGCTCCCGAGGGGGTGTGGCAGGGAAAGAGACCCAGTACTTC.

The chain links TRBV24-1 to TRBJ1-6; possible D gene TRBD1, 5 bases. V was pared by 9 bases and J by 16 bases, with 12 bases between. This CDR3 region has 10 residues. Germline lookup yields CDR1 KGHDR and CDR2 SFDVKD. CDR3 protein: CATPGTPLHF. The CDR3 nucleotides are TGTGCCACCCCTGGGACCCCTCTCCACTTT.

Only one count was recorded for this clone. J is TRBJ2-1 and V is TRBV10-1, with D unresolved. The germline CDR1 and CDR2 sequences are WNHNN and SYGVQD (reference sequence). V lost 4 bases, J lost 9 bases, and 13 bases lay in between. The CDR3 sequence is 13 residues long. The CDR3 DNA reads TGCGCCAGCAGTGGAGGCTTTGCTATTGAGCAGTTCTTC. Protein product: CASSGGFAIEQFF.

This clone was counted once. V and J are TRBV5-1 and TRBJ2-3; D is unclear. Trimming left V 4 bases short and J 2 bases short, with 20 bases between. The CDR3 contains 17 residues. In germline, CDR1 is SGHRS, CDR2 YFSETQ. The CDR3 loop is CASSRLRARIDTDTQYF. The CDR3 DNA sequence: TGCGCCAGCAGCCGTCTACGGGCTCGGATTGACACAGATACGCAGTATTTT.

V usage is TRBV19 and J usage is TRBJ1-1; possibly TRBD1 for D (5 bases). The CDR3 runs 14 residues. Germline V gives CDR1 LNHDA, CDR2 SQIVND (reference sequence). Trimming shortened V by 1 base and J by 5 bases, and 11 bases separated the two germline ends. The CDR3 DNA reads TGTGCCAGTAGTATAGGGGACTCCCGAACTGAAGCTTTCTTT. Its protein product is CASSIGDSRTEAFF. Using reference TRBV19 and TRBJ1-1 for the parts outside the CDR3, the full variable domain is DGGITQSPKYLFRKEGQNVTLSCEQNLNHDAMYWYRQDPGQGLRLIYYSQIVNDFQKGDIAEGYSVSREKKESFPLTVTSAQKNPTAFYLCASSIGDSRTEAFFGQGTRLTVV.

The chain is built from TRBV19 and TRBJ1-4, with 9 bases that match TRBD1. The CDR3 extends over 16 amino acids. Trimming removed 4 bases from V and 4 bases from J; junction bases left unmatched: 7. Germline CDR1 reads LNHDA; CDR2 reads SQIVND (reference sequence). CDR3 nucleotides: TGTGCCAGTAGTACCGGGACAGGGAAGGGTAATGAAAAACTGTTTTTT. Its protein product is CASSTGTGKGNEKLFF.

J is TRBJ2-3 and V is TRBV18, with 8 positions matching TRBD1. The CDR3 extends over 15 amino acids. Germline-derived CDR1 and CDR2 are KGHSH and LQKENI. After removal of 3 bases from V and 0 bases from J, the junction contained 2 bases not matched to a gene. This chain's CDR3 is CASSPDRASTDTQYF. The CDR3 nucleotides are TGTGCCAGCTCACCGGACAGGGCTAGCACAGATACGCAGTATTTT.

V and J are TRBV2 and TRBJ1-5; maybe TRBD1 (6 bases). Trimming removed 7 bases at V and 5 bases at J, with 15 bases between. This CDR3 is 14 amino acids long. Germline CDR1 SNHLY, CDR2 FYNNEI. This CDR3 is CASTRSEGDQPQHF. CDR3 nucleotides: TGTGCCAGCACTCGTTCTGAGGGGGATCAGCCCCAGCATTTT.

This chain joins TRBV7-8 and TRBJ2-7, with TRBD2 identical over 11 bases. J lost 7 bases, V lost 4 bases, and 6 bases had no gene match. The CDR3 has 14 amino acids. From germline, CDR1 is SGHVS and CDR2 FQNEAQ. The CDR3 region has the DNA TGTGCCAGCAGCTCACTAGCGGGAGTGGGTGAGCAGTACTTC. Translation: CASSSLAGVGEQYF.

The chain uses TRBV2 and TRBJ1-1; TRBD1 might be the D (6 bases). Trimming took off 1 base at V and 7 bases at J, with 19 bases between the two ends. Germline V lookup: CDR1 SNHLY, CDR2 FYNNEI. CDR3 size: 16 residues. The CDR3 here is CASSEGRHRASYEAFF. In DNA, the CDR3 is TGTGCCAGCAGTGAAGGGCGACACAGGGCGTCGTATGAAGCTTTCTTT.

The chain has TRBV18 and TRBJ1-4; D gene unclear. The CDR3 loop spans 18 amino acids. Germline assignment: CDR1 KGHSH and CDR2 LQKENI. The V end was cut by 4 bases, the J end by 6 bases, with 24 bases between. CDR3 amino acids: CASSRLREGSGRYEKLFF. The CDR3 DNA sequence: TGTGCCAGCTCACGTCTTCGGGAAGGCTCTGGGCGTTATGAAAAACTGTTTTTT.

This chain joins TRBV9 and TRBJ1-2; unclear D gene. Between the trimmed V and J ends, which lost 1 base and 2 bases, there was a span of 6 bases. The CDR3 covers 13 residues. Germline V gives CDR1 SGDLS, CDR2 YYNGEE. In DNA form, the CDR3 reads TGTGCCAGCAGCGTAACGGGAAACTATGGCTACACCTTC. Translation: CASSVTGNYGYTF.

Here the CDR3 DNA reads TGTGCCAGCAGTGATCAACCGGACAGCTATGGCTACACCTTC. Protein: CASSDQPDSYGYTF. The rearrangement uses TRBV6-1 and TRBJ1-2, with D possibly matching TRBD1 (6 bases). Trimming stripped 3 bases from V and 4 bases from J, with 12 bases between. CDR1 and CDR2 (germline): MNHNS, SASEGT. CDR3 length equals 14 residues.

The V gene is TRBV4-1, the J gene TRBJ2-7; D might be TRBD1 or TRBD2, each matching 5 bases. Germline V gives CDR1 MGHRA, CDR2 YSYEKL. This CDR3 region has 13 residues. Trimming removed 1 base at V and 7 bases at J, with 11 bases between. The CDR3 DNA is TGCGCCAGCAGCCAAGTTGAGGGGTGGGAGCAGTACTTC. Protein sequence: CASSQVEGWEQYF.

The chain is built from TRBV12-5 and TRBJ2-1; 8 nucleotides line up with TRBD1. The germline V gene encodes CDR1 LGHNT and CDR2 FRNRAP. Unmatched junction bases numbered 12, after V lost 0 bases and J lost 8 bases. This CDR3 has 17 residues. The DNA of the CDR3 is TGTGCTAGTGGTTTGGTACTATCTCAGGGGGCGCTGGATGAGCAGTTCTTC. Protein product: CASGLVLSQGALDEQFF.

V usage is TRBV24-1 and J usage is TRBJ2-5, with 8 nucleotides matching TRBD1. Germline CDR1 KGHDR, CDR2 SFDVKD. The CDR3 runs 15 residues. V trimming: 5 bases; J trimming: 2 bases; junction bases outside the gene matches: 6. The CDR3 loop reads CATSALDRAQETQYF. In DNA form, the CDR3 reads TGTGCCACCAGTGCCCTGGACAGGGCGCAAGAGACCCAGTACTTC.

This rearrangement joins TRBV19 to TRBJ1-5, with 9 bases that match TRBD1. The CDR3 consists of 14 residues. CDR1 LNHDA and CDR2 SQIVND come from the germline V gene (reference sequence). Unmatched junction bases numbered 6, after V lost 3 bases and J lost 9 bases. CDR3 protein: CASSIGTGWRPQHF. The DNA of the CDR3 is TGTGCCAGTAGTATCGGGACAGGGTGGAGGCCCCAGCATTTT.

The rearrangement uses TRBV5-8 and TRBJ2-1; 9 bases are shared with TRBD2. The junction had 3 bases not matched to a gene; V was cut back by 3 bases and J by 5 bases. Germline V lookup: CDR1 SGHTS, CDR2 YDEGEE. This CDR3 is built from 14 residues. CDR3: CASSWGLADNEQFF. CDR3 coding DNA: TGTGCCAGCAGCTGGGGACTAGCAGACAATGAGCAGTTCTTC.

The chain couples TRBV5-6 to TRBJ2-5; weak D call: TRBD2 (6 bases). The CDR3 extends over 16 amino acids. Trimming cost V 0 bases and J 4 bases, with 16 bases left between them. Germline CDR1 is SGHDT and CDR2 is YYEEEE. The CDR3 protein is CASSLGRDFYGETQYF. The CDR3 DNA reads as TGTGCCAGCAGCTTGGGGCGGGATTTTTATGGAGAGACCCAGTACTTC.

This rearrangement joins TRBV6-4 to TRBJ2-2; 8 bases map to TRBD1. The V segment lost 3 bases and the J segment 6 bases; nucleotides outside the gene matches: 12. CDR3 size: 17 residues. Germline CDR1 and CDR2: MRHNA and SNTAGT. The CDR3 DNA reads TGTGCCAGCAGTGAGTTGGAGGCAGGGGGCGCCGCCGGGGAGCTGTTTTTT. Its translation is CASSELEAGGAAGELFF.

The chain uses TRBV9 and TRBJ2-3; TRBD2 matches at 8 bases. The V gene end was trimmed by 2 bases and the J gene end by 2 bases; junction bases not matched to a gene: 4. The germline gives CDR1 SGDLS, CDR2 YYNGEE. The length of the CDR3 is 15 residues. Here the CDR3 DNA reads TGTGCCAGCAGCGTTAGCGGGGTTTACACAGATACGCAGTATTTT. This encodes CASSVSGVYTDTQYF.

This clone appeared once. The genes are TRBV4-2 and TRBJ2-4; 10 bases are a match to TRBD2. This CDR3 spans 16 amino acids. The germline V gene encodes CDR1 LGHNA and CDR2 YNFKEQ. V shed 4 bases and J 10 bases; nucleotides not matched to a gene: 13. The chain's CDR3 is CASSPSTSGPKRIQYF. The CDR3 DNA reads TGTGCCAGCAGCCCGTCGACTAGCGGGCCAAAAAGGATTCAGTACTTC.

This chain links TRBV5-6 with TRBJ1-4; TRBD1 aligns across 7 bases. Germline trimming cut 4 bases from V and 3 bases from J; bases unmatched to any gene: 6. This CDR3 spans 15 amino acids. Germline CDR1 SGHDT, CDR2 YYEEEE. The CDR3 here is CASSTTGTANEKLFF. CDR3 bases: TGTGCCAGCAGCACAACCGGGACAGCTAATGAAAAACTGTTTTTT.

The chain recombines TRBV6-5 with TRBJ1-2, with D maybe TRBD1 (5 bases). CDR1 is MNHEY and CDR2 is SVGAGI in the germline V gene. This CDR3 has 13 amino acids. V was trimmed by 7 bases and J by 6 bases, leaving 15 bases between them. The chain's CDR3 is CASKKVGGNGYTF. CDR3 coding DNA: TGTGCCAGCAAAAAGGTCGGGGGGAATGGCTACACCTTC.

This rearrangement joins TRBV24-1 to TRBJ2-1; TRBD1 matches 9 bases. Trimming at V came to 5 bases and at J to 7 bases, leaving 8 bases not matched to a gene. Germline values: CDR1 KGHDR, CDR2 SFDVKD. The CDR3 loop spans 15 amino acids. The CDR3 is CATSALGTGYNEQFF. The CDR3 DNA follows: TGTGCCACCAGTGCCCTTGGGACAGGGTATAATGAGCAGTTCTTC.

V and J are TRBV6-1 and TRBJ1-2; D not certain. The CDR3 totals 15 residues. Looked up from germline, CDR1 is MNHNS and CDR2 is SASEGT. Trimming left V 2 bases short and J 3 bases short, with 13 bases between. This chain's CDR3 is CASSEQVSRDYGYTF. The CDR3 nucleotides are TGTGCCAGCAGTGAACAGGTCTCACGGGACTATGGCTACACCTTC.

The chain carries TRBV19 and TRBJ1-5; D perhaps matches TRBD1 (6 bases). Trimming shortened V by 7 bases and J by 6 bases, and 28 bases separated the two germline ends. The CDR3 contains 18 residues. CDR1 and CDR2 from the germline V gene are LNHDA and SQIVND (reference sequence). As DNA, the CDR3 is TGTGCCAGTAACACACGGGGGGCAGAGAAAAATAGAGGTCAGCCCCAGCATTTT. This gives the protein CASNTRGAEKNRGQPQHF.